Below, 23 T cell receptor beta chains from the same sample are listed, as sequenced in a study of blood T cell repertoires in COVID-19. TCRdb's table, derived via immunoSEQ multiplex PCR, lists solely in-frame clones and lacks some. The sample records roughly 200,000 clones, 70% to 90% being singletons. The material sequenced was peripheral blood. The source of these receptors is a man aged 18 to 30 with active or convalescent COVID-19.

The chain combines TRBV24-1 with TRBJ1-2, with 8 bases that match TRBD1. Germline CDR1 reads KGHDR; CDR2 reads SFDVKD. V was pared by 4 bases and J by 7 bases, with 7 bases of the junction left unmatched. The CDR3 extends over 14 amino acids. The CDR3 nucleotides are TGTGCCACCAGTGACTCAGGGGGCGCGTTTGGCTACACCTTC. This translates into CATSDSGGAFGYTF.

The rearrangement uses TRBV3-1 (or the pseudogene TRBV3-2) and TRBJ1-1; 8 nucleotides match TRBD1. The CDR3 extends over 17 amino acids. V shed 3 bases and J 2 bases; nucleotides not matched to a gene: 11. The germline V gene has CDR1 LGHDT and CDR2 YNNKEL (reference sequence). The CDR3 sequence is CASSQRPGGVDNTEAFF. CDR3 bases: TGTGCCAGCAGCCAGCGGCCAGGGGGCGTCGATAACACTGAAGCTTTCTTT.

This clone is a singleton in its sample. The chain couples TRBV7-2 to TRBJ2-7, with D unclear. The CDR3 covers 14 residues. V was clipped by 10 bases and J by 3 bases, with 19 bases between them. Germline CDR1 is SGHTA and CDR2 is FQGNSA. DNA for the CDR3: TGTGCCACCAAAAAATCGGGTGGTGACTACGAGCAGTACTTC. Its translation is CATKKSGGDYEQYF.

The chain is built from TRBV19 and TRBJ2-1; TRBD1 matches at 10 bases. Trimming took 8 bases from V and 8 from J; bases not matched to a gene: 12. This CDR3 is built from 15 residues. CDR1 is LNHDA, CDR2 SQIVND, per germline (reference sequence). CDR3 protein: CASHSGTGVLDEQFF. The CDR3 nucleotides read TGTGCCAGTCACTCCGGGACAGGGGTTCTCGATGAGCAGTTCTTC.

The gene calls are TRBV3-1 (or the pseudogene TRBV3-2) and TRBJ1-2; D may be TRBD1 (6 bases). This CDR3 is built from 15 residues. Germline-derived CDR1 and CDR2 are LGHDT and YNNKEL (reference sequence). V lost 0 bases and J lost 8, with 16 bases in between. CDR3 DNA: TGTGCCAGCAGCCAAGATGGCAGGGGCAACGGGGGCTACACCTTC. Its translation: CASSQDGRGNGGYTF.

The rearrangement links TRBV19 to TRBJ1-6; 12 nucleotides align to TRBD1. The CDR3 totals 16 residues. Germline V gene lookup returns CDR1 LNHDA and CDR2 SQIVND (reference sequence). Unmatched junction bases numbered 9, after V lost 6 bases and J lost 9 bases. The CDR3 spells CASRTGTGGFSSPLHF. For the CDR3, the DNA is TGTGCCAGTAGGACCGGGACAGGGGGCTTCAGTTCACCCCTCCACTTT.

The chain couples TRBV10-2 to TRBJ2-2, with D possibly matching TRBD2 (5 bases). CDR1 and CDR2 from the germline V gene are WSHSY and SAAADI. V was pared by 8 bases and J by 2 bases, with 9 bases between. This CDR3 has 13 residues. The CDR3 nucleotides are TGCGCCAGCTCAGCGGTTAACACCGGGGAGCTGTTTTTT. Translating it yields CASSAVNTGELFF.

The DNA for the CDR3 is TGTGCCAGCAGCCCCCTTGGCGCCACTGGAGCGGCCCAGCATTTT. It specifies CASSPLGATGAAQHF. This sequence joins TRBV7-8 and TRBJ1-5; D not resolved. Germline CDR1 SGHVS, CDR2 FQNEAQ. Trimming stripped 5 bases from V and 11 bases from J, with 22 bases between. CDR3 length: 15 amino acids. The complete variable domain, with remaining parts taken from reference TRBV7-8 and TRBJ1-5, reads GAGVSQSPRYKVAKRGQDVALRCDPISGHVSLFWYQQALGQGPEFLTYFQNEAQLDKSGLPSDRFFAERPEGSVSTLKIQRTQQEDSAVYLCASSPLGATGAAQHFGDGTRLSIL.

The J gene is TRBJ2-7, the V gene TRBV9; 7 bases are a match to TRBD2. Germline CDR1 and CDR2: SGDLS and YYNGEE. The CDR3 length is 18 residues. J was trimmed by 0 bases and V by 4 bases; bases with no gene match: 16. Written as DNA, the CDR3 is TGTGCCAGCAGCCCCGGCCCTACTGGTCGCGGGAGCTCCTACGAGCAGTACTTC. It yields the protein CASSPGPTGRGSSYEQYF.

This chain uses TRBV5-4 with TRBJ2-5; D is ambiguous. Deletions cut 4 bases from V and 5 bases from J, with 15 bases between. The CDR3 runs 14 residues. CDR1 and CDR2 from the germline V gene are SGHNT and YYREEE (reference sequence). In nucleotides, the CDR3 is TGTGCCAGCAGCCTGGTTAGCTCCGGGGAGACCCAGTACTTC. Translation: CASSLVSSGETQYF.

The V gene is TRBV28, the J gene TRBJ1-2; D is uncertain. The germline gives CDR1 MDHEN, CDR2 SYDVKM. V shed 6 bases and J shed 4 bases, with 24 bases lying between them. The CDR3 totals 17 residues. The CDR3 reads CASRPARESLSRYGYTF. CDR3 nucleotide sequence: TGTGCCAGCAGGCCCGCGAGGGAATCCCTATCCCGCTATGGCTACACCTTC.

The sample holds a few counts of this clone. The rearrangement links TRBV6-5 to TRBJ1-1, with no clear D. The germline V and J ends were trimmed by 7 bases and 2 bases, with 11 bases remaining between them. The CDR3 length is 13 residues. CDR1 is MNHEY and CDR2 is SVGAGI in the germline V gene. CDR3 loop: CASTEGINTEAFF. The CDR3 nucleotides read TGTGCCAGCACGGAGGGAATCAACACTGAAGCTTTCTTT.

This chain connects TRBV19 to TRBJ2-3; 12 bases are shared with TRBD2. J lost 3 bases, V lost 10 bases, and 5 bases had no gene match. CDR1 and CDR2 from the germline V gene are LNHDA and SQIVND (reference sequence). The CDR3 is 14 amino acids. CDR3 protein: CATRLAGETDTQYF. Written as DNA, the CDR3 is TGTGCCACCAGACTAGCGGGAGAAACAGATACGCAGTATTTT.

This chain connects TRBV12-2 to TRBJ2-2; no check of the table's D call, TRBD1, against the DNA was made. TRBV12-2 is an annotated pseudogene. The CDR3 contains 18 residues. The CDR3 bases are TGTGCAAGTCGTGGGACTGGGACAGGGGGATTGGACACCGGGGAGCTGTTTTTT. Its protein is CASRGTGTGGLDTGELFF.

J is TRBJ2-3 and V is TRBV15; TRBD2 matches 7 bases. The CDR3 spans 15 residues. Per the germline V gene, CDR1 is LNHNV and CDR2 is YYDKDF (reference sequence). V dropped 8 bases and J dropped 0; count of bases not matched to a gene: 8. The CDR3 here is CATRGGGGSTDTQYF. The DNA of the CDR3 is TGTGCCACCCGCGGGGGTGGTGGGAGCACAGATACGCAGTATTTT.

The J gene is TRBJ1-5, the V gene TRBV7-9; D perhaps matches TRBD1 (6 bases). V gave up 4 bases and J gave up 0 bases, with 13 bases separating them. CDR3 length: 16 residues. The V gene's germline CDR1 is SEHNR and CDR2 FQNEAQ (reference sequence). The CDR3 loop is CASSSTGGGSNQPQHF. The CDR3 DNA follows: TGTGCCAGCAGCTCGACAGGTGGTGGTAGCAATCAGCCCCAGCATTTT. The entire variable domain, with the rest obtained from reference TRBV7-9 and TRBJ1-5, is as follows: DTGVSQNPRHKITKRGQNVTFRCDPISEHNRLYWYRQTLGQGPEFLTYFQNEAQLEKSRLLSDRFSAERPKGSFSTLEIQRTEQGDSAMYLCASSSTGGGSNQPQHFGDGTRLSIL.

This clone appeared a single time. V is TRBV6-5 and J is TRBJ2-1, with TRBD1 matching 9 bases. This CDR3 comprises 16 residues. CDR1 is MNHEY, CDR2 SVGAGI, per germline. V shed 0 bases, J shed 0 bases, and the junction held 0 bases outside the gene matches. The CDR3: CASSYSTGGSYNEQFF. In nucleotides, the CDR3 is TGTGCCAGCAGTTACTCGACAGGGGGCTCCTACAATGAGCAGTTCTTC.

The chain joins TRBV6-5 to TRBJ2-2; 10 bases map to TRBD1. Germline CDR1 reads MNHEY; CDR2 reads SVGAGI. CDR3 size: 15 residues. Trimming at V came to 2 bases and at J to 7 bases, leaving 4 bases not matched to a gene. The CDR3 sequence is CASSYRDRGVGELFF. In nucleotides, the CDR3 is TGTGCCAGCAGTTACAGGGACAGGGGCGTCGGGGAGCTGTTTTTT.

The CDR3 DNA reads TGTGCCAGCTCCCCCGACAGGGTTAACGGCTACACCTTC. Residues: CASSPDRVNGYTF. The chain has TRBV18 and TRBJ1-2, with 7 positions matching TRBD1. V gave up 6 bases and J gave up 8 bases; unmatched junction bases: 9. The CDR3 is 13 residues long. CDR1 is KGHSH, CDR2 LQKENI, per germline.

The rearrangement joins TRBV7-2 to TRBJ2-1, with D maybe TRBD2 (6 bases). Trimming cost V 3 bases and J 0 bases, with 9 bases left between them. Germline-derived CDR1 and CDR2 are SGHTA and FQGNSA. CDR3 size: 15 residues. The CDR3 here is CASSLDYSSYNEQFF. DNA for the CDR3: TGTGCCAGCAGCTTGGACTACAGCTCCTACAATGAGCAGTTCTTC.

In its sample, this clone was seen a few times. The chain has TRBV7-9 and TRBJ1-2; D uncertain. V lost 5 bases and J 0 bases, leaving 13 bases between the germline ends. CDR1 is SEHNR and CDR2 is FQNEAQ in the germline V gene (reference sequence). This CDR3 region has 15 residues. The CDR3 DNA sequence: TGTGCCAGCAGCCTACCGGGAGCCTCTAACTATGGCTACACCTTC. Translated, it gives CASSLPGASNYGYTF.

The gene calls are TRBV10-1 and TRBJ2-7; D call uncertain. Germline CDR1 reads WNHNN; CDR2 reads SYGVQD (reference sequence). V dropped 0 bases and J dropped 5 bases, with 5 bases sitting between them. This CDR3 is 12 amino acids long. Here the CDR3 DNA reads TGCGCCAGCAGTGAGTCCAGTCACGAGCAGTACTTC. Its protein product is CASSESSHEQYF.

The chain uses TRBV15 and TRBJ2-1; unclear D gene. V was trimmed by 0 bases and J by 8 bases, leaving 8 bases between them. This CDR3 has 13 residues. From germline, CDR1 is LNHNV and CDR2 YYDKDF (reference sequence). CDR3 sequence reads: CATSRDGAHEQFF. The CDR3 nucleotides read TGTGCCACCAGCAGAGATGGAGCCCATGAGCAGTTCTTC.